This TCR beta chain is drawn from a study of OX40 agonist ivuxolimab in advanced cancers. About the research overall: The treatment was a fully human IgG2 OX40 agonist, ivuxolimab. Of mixed ages from roughly 23 to 80 and averaging about 60 years, the group was almost 85% male. Findings and limits, study-wide: It was not determined which antigens were specifically recognized by the peripheral T cells that had undergone clonal expansion. Blood T cells, both CD4+ and CD8+, expanded clonally by week 6 at 0.1 to 3.0 mg/kg.

After removal of 7 bases from V and 7 bases from J, the junction contained 10 bases not matched to a gene. The germline gives CDR1 MNHNS, CDR2 SASEGT. CDR3 length: 13 amino acids. Details on this clone: Antigen: not known.

The table came from immunoSEQ multiplex PCR; TCRdb's copy has only in-frame clones and leaves some out. The sample has 70,000 to 80,000 clones; around 87% are singletons. The sequencing here drew on CD4+ or CD8+ T cells sorted from blood, taken in a trial of the OX40 agonist ivuxolimab. The receptor comes from an adult with an advanced solid tumor such as melanoma, head and neck, liver or kidney cancer. V is TRBV6-1 and J is TRBJ2-7; 7 bases fit TRBD1. The CDR3 here is CASTRQGANEQYF. As DNA, the CDR3 is TGTGCCAGCACTAGACAGGGTGCGAATGAGCAGTACTTC.